This TCR beta chain was captured by sequencing in a study of CD8 T cells in Susac syndrome. Random-hexamer reverse transcription was applied to roughly 0.5 to 1 ug RNA. Amplification of TCR beta CDR3 was carried out by immunoSEQ multiplex PCR, which covered 54 Vbeta and 13 Jbeta segments. Each CDR3 protein gets one entry after TCRdb re-called the immunoSEQ multiplex PCR reads with MiXCR. The sample includes roughly 130,000 distinct CDR3 sequences, 90% to 95% of them seen just once. Trimming cost V 0 bases and J 3 bases, with 10 bases left between them. The CDR3 spans 14 residues. Germline V lookup: CDR1 SGHRS, CDR2 YFSETQ.

The sample taken for sequencing was CD4+ T cells from PBMCs. This TCR was recovered from a human donor with multiple sclerosis. This sequence joins TRBV5-1 and TRBJ2-7; possible D gene TRBD2, 6 bases. CDR3 sequence: CASSLGRDRYEQYF. As DNA, the CDR3 is TGCGCCAGCAGCTTGGGGCGGGACCGCTACGAGCAGTACTTC. The entire variable domain, with the rest obtained from reference TRBV5-1 and TRBJ2-7, is as follows: KAGVTQTPRYLIKTRGQQVTLSCSPISGHRSVSWYQQTPGQGLQFLFEYFSETQRNKGNFPGRFSGRQFSNSRSEMNVSTLELGDSALYLCASSLGRDRYEQYFGPGTRLTVT.